This record concerns one TCR beta chain sequence. This clonotype has a handful of counts. Its antigen is unknown. Base-call qualities are not available, and no considerably larger clone is one nucleotide away. Taken from cysteine to phenylalanine, the CDR3 has 14 residues. The retained sequence is limited to the CDR3, 42 bases, with the frame set at the first base. The CDR1 and CDR2 encoded by the germline V gene are MNHNS and SASEGT. The sample comes from a study of regulatory T cells in long-lasting Graves disease (dated by TCRdb to about 2021). A note on the overall study: Persistent Graves' disease was defined as antithyroid drug treatment for over 5 years with persistently positive TSH receptor autoantibodies. Persistent Graves' disease patients were compared with newly diagnosed Graves' disease patients by peripheral blood TCR sequencing and RNA sequencing. The study was conducted in China and was registered as a clinical trial. A total of roughly 33 samples were covered by TCR sequencing, comprising 13 persistent and 20 newly diagnosed Graves' disease patients. Antithyroid drugs had been taken for approximately 10 years on average by persistent Graves' disease patients in the clinical cohort. The research as a whole found: More public clonotypes were shared among persistent patients (under 3,000) than among newly diagnosed patients (more than 950). Persistent disease showed preferential use of TRBV28, TRBJ1-2 and TRBJ2-5, whereas newly diagnosed disease favored TRBV20-1 and TRBJ2-1. Sequencing and analysis were limited to the TCR beta chain. As a limitation, the authors acknowledged that the small sample size may reduce accuracy. Lower TCR Shannon entropy and fewer highly expanded clones were observed in persistent Graves' disease patients than in newly diagnosed patients, which suggested clonal expansion. Only peripheral blood was studied, because thyroid tissue, the primary lesion, was inaccessible.

The protocol used for the library was multiplex PCR. Sequencer: Illumina HiSeq 4000. iRepertoire HTBI primers and Arm-PCR amplification of CDR3 regions were used to construct TCR beta libraries. Gel purification was performed on PCR products prior to sequencing. The study's processing was this. Across samples, about 63 TRBV and 14 TRBJ segments were identified and used for gene usage analysis of CDR3 amino acid clonotypes. COPE and FqMerger were used to merge filtered high-quality paired reads into contigs. BLAST was used to align contigs to IMGT TRBV, TRBD and TRBJ reference genes, with CDR3 defined following IMGT. Any clonotype with a frequency above 0.1% was classified as a highly expanded clone. Shannon entropy served as the measure of repertoire diversity, while the Gini coefficient captured V-J evenness. Public clonotypes were defined as clonotypes shared by more than one individual. TCRdb ran its own pipeline on the public reads, namely fastp trimming at Q25 and MiXCR clone calling, and kept in-frame beta chains. All rows with the same CDR3 protein become a single entry with the most common DNA and genes. The V and J calls were not made by the authors but by TCRdb's processing. This sample comprises a few hundred thousand distinct CDR3 sequences, around a fifth of them detected only once. The ten biggest clones cover more than 6% of the sample.

Reading the label with the study, this specimen's time point is: persistent/refractory GD, antithyroid drugs over 5 years with positive TRAb. For both TCR sequencing and RNA sequencing, RNA was extracted from PBMCs using TRIzol. The diagnosis of Graves' disease followed American Thyroid Association guidelines. Patients were recruited from an endocrinology department in Xi'an, China. Each patient gave approximately 10 milliliters of peripheral blood, collected in an EDTA anticoagulant tube. PBMCs were isolated by Ficoll Paque Plus density gradient separation without further T cell sorting. An Agilent 2100 Bioanalyzer and agarose gel were used to check RNA quality, and a NanoDrop 2000 was used to measure RNA concentration.

Specimen: peripheral blood mononuclear cells (PBMCs), collected when the disease was refractory, from a patient treated with antithyroid drugs. The V and J segments used are TRBV6-1 and TRBJ2-5; 7 nucleotides in the junction match TRBD2. The DNA matches TRBJ2-1 better at its end, which makes the J call doubtful. The TCR originated in a female donor with Graves disease. The DNA is as follows: TGTGCCAGCAGTGACAGGTGGGAGGGCGATGAGCAGTTCTTC. It translates as CASSDRWEGDEQFF.